The 20 T cell receptor beta chains below come from one sample, sequenced in a study of OX40 agonist ivuxolimab in advanced cancers. Profiling relied on immunoSEQ multiplex PCR, and the TCRdb table lists in-frame clones only, not all of them. This sample has some 100,000 clones, with around 85% found just once. Sequencing was performed on CD4+ or CD8+ T cells sorted from blood, taken in a trial of the OX40 agonist ivuxolimab. The source of these receptors is an adult with an advanced solid tumor such as melanoma, head and neck, liver or kidney cancer.

This chain connects TRBV29-1 to TRBJ1-4, with D perhaps matching TRBD1 (5 bases). V dropped 8 bases and J dropped 4 bases, with 14 bases sitting between them. CDR1 and CDR2 (germline): SQVTM, ANQGSEA. CDR3 length: 13 residues. This CDR3 is CSTRQSLNEKLFF. The DNA of the CDR3 is TGCAGCACACGACAGTCTCTTAATGAAAAACTGTTTTTT.

The V call is TRBV18, the J call TRBJ2-7; D is undetermined. The CDR3 is 13 residues long. Germline CDR1 is KGHSH and CDR2 is LQKENI. The germline V and J ends were trimmed by 5 bases and 1 base, with 9 bases remaining between them. The CDR3 is CASSAAASYEQYV. CDR3 sequence (DNA): TGTGCCAGCTCAGCTGCAGCTTCCTACGAGCAGTACGTC.

The CDR3 reads CASSLERQSRYEQYF. For the CDR3, the DNA is TGCGCCAGCAGCTTGGAAAGACAGTCCCGCTACGAGCAGTACTTC. J is TRBJ2-7 and V is TRBV5-1; D is perhaps TRBD1 (5 bases). This CDR3 has 15 amino acids. V was clipped by 0 bases and J by 3 bases, with 13 bases between them. Germline values: CDR1 SGHRS, CDR2 YFSETQ.

V and J are TRBV28 and TRBJ2-7; maybe TRBD1 (8 bases). The CDR3 contains 15 residues. V lost 6 bases to trimming and J lost 0 bases, with 15 bases between them. Germline assignment: CDR1 MDHEN and CDR2 SYDVKM. In DNA form, the CDR3 reads TGTGCCAGCAGGACAGGGGCTAGCGGCTCCTACGAGCAGTACTTC. Translation: CASRTGASGSYEQYF.

The chain uses TRBV10-3 and TRBJ2-1; 7 bases are shared with TRBD2. Per germline, CDR1 ENHRY and CDR2 SYGVKD. V dropped 5 bases and J dropped 8; count of bases not matched to a gene: 3. The length of the CDR3 is 12 residues. CDR3 coding DNA: TGTGCCATCAGTCCTCTAGCGGATGAGCAGTTCTTC. Translated: CAISPLADEQFF.

This clone was seen once. V is TRBV6-5 and J is TRBJ1-2; TRBD1 might be the D (5 bases). Germline CDR1 is MNHEY and CDR2 is SVGAGI. The CDR3 runs to 14 residues. The ends were cut back, 4 bases at V and 0 bases at J, with 9 bases in the middle. Here the CDR3 DNA reads TGTGCCAGCAGTTTGGAGGGGACTAACTATGGCTACACCTTC. This translates into CASSLEGTNYGYTF.

This rearrangement joins TRBV27 to TRBJ1-2, with D possibly being TRBD1 (5 bases). The CDR3 has 14 amino acids. V was trimmed by 8 bases and J by 5 bases, leaving 18 bases between them. The germline V gene has CDR1 MNHEY and CDR2 SMNVEV (reference sequence). The CDR3 region has the DNA TGTGCCAGCTGGGGGGGGGACCGCGCTTATGGCTACACCTTC. The encoded protein is CASWGGDRAYGYTF.

The chain combines TRBV4-2 with TRBJ2-3, with D unresolved. The length of the CDR3 is 16 residues. Germline V gene sequence: CDR1 LGHNA, CDR2 YNFKEQ. V was cut by 0 bases and J by 1 base, with 11 bases left in between. The CDR3 loop is CASSQDAGAGTDTQYF. CDR3 sequence (DNA): TGTGCCAGCAGCCAAGATGCTGGAGCCGGCACAGATACGCAGTATTTT.

The chain links TRBV5-1 to TRBJ2-3, with D perhaps being TRBD1 or TRBD2 (5 bases each). Trimming pared 3 bases from V and 0 bases from J, leaving 14 bases between. Looked up from germline, CDR1 is SGHRS and CDR2 is YFSETQ. CDR3 length equals 16 residues. The CDR3 region has the DNA TGCGCCAGCAGCTGGGACGGCGGCCTTAGCACAGATACGCAGTATTTT. It encodes CASSWDGGLSTDTQYF.

The chain is built from TRBV19 and TRBJ2-6, with TRBD1 identical over 9 bases. The V and J ends lost 5 bases and 0 bases, in that order; junction bases with no gene match: 11. This CDR3 spans 19 amino acids. Germline V gene lookup returns CDR1 LNHDA and CDR2 SQIVND (reference sequence). The CDR3 bases are TGTGCCAGTAGTCGAAAGCCGGGACAGGGTTACTCTGGGGCCAACGTCCTGACTTTC. Residues: CASSRKPGQGYSGANVLTF.

V gene TRBV19 combines with J gene TRBJ1-5; the D gene is possibly TRBD1 (5 bases). CDR3 length: 13 amino acids. Trimming removed 5 bases at V and 6 bases at J, with 11 bases between. Germline V lookup: CDR1 LNHDA, CDR2 SQIVND (reference sequence). The DNA for the CDR3 is TGTGCCAGTAGTTATGGGGCGCCTCAGCCCCAGCATTTT. It specifies CASSYGAPQPQHF. The complete variable domain, with remaining parts taken from reference TRBV19 and TRBJ1-5, reads DGGITQSPKYLFRKEGQNVTLSCEQNLNHDAMYWYRQDPGQGLRLIYYSQIVNDFQKGDIAEGYSVSREKKESFPLTVTSAQKNPTAFYLCASSYGAPQPQHFGDGTRLSIL.

This chain links TRBV2 with TRBJ1-2; D ambiguous. The germline V gene encodes CDR1 SNHLY and CDR2 FYNNEI. The CDR3 is 17 residues long. Trimming pared 2 bases from V and 8 bases from J, leaving 24 bases between. This CDR3 is CASSERLGVQSRRGYTF. The CDR3 DNA sequence: TGTGCCAGCAGTGAAAGGTTGGGAGTCCAATCAAGGAGGGGCTACACCTTC.

This chain connects TRBV12-2 to TRBJ2-4; the table gives TRBD1 as D, unverified against the DNA. TRBV12-2 is marked as a pseudogene. This CDR3 is 16 amino acids long. CDR3 loop: CASRFLQGKVKNIQYF. In DNA form, the CDR3 reads TGTGCAAGTCGCTTCCTACAGGGTAAGGTCAAAAACATTCAGTACTTC.

Here the CDR3 DNA reads TGCGCCAGCAGCCAAGGGGGGAGGGTATCAATAGATACGCAGTATTTT. Its protein product is CASSQGGRVSIDTQYF. This chain uses TRBV4-1 with TRBJ2-3; 7 positions match TRBD2. Germline V gene data show CDR1 as MGHRA and CDR2 as YSYEKL. The CDR3 has 16 amino acids. V lost 1 base to trimming and J lost 5 bases; unmatched junction nucleotides: 9.

CDR3 residues: CASSWRADTGELFF. The CDR3, as DNA: TGTGCCAGCAGCTGGAGGGCCGACACCGGGGAGCTGTTTTTT. The V gene is TRBV7-3, the J gene TRBJ2-2, with D possibly being TRBD2 (6 bases). Trimming took off 4 bases at V and 3 bases at J, with 9 bases between the two ends. Looked up from germline, CDR1 is SGHTA and CDR2 is FQGTGA. The CDR3 runs to 14 residues.

The rearrangement joins TRBV28 to TRBJ1-4; D is unresolved. The CDR3 runs to 14 residues. The germline CDR1 and CDR2 sequences are MDHEN and SYDVKM. Trimming shortened V by 5 bases and J by 3 bases, and 10 bases separated the two germline ends. The CDR3 protein is CASSRLQPNEKLFF. The CDR3 nucleotides are TGTGCCAGCAGTCGCCTCCAGCCTAATGAAAAACTGTTTTTT.

V usage is TRBV5-1 and J usage is TRBJ2-5; 7 bases are a match to TRBD1. V was clipped by 1 base and J by 5 bases; unmatched bases: 11. The V gene's germline CDR1 is SGHRS and CDR2 YFSETQ. There are 16 residues in the CDR3. CDR3 sequence (DNA): TGCGCCAGCAGCTTGCTCGGTAACAGGGGTTTGGAGACCCAGTACTTC. This encodes CASSLLGNRGLETQYF.

This chain uses TRBV9 with TRBJ1-2; 8 positions agree with TRBD1. J lost 7 bases, V lost 5 bases, and 7 bases had no gene match. The CDR3 runs 13 residues. Germline V gives CDR1 SGDLS, CDR2 YYNGEE. The DNA of the CDR3 is TGTGCCAGCAGTCGTGACAGGGGATCTGGCTACACCTTC. Its protein is CASSRDRGSGYTF.

The V gene is TRBV12-2, the J gene TRBJ2-7; TRBD1, the table's D call, lacks a check against the DNA. TRBV12-2 is assigned pseudogene status. The CDR3 is made up of 17 amino acids. The CDR3 reads CASRLAPGTGGFSEQYV. In DNA, the CDR3 is TGTGCAAGTCGCTTAGCGCCGGGGACAGGGGGTTTTTCCGAGCAGTACGTC.

The chain combines TRBV10-3 with TRBJ1-5, with D possibly matching TRBD1 (5 bases). The ends were cut back, 4 bases at V and 7 bases at J, with 14 bases in the middle. The CDR3 loop spans 14 amino acids. CDR1 and CDR2 (germline): ENHRY, SYGVKD. CDR3 nucleotides: TGTGCCATCAGTGGGGAGGGGTCCGGACAGCCCCAGCATTTT. This sequence encodes CAISGEGSGQPQHF.